This note documents a single TCR beta chain sequence. What it recognizes is unknown. The data were obtained in a study of shared clonotypes between healthy human individuals. Study-wide results and limits: Though the depth was large, rarefaction showed that sorted-subset sequencing was incomplete. A reduction in generation probabilities was seen for non-shared clonotypes relative to those shared by all four donors.

Germline V gene lookup returns CDR1 SEHNR and CDR2 FQNEAQ (reference sequence). The CDR3 contains 14 residues. Losses at the gene ends were 2 bases for V and 8 bases for J; bases not matched to a gene: 7. Deep was the level used in running the assay. TCRdb's copy holds only in-frame clones and misses some; the assay was immunoSEQ multiplex PCR. The sample lists approximately 740,000 clones, around two thirds occurring once. This receptor was obtained from a woman aged 25 to 39 in good health. Input material: memory CD4+ T cells sorted from blood. Specified subset: CD45RA-negative fraction. The chain links TRBV7-9 to TRBJ2-3; 7 nucleotides agree with TRBD2. The DNA for the CDR3 is TGTGCCAGCAGCTTACCGGGAGGCGGGGGTACGCAGTATTTT. It yields the protein CASSLPGGGGTQYF.